The sample holds a few counts of the clone carrying this T cell receptor (beta chain). Its matching antigen is unknown. This specimen belongs to a study of identical twins. General study points: Sharing of beta out-of-frame sequences by twins showed a weaker excess. Alpha sequences out of frame and shared by twins had excess low generation probability.

CDR3 length: 12 residues. The V end lost 7 bases, the J end lost 2 bases, and 9 bases lay between the germline ends. Germline values: CDR1 MDHEN, CDR2 SYDVKM. Template switching added a universal primer binding site, and final cDNA carried unique molecular identifiers. TCRdb reprocessed the 5' RACE reads via MiXCR and lists one record per CDR3 protein. Here the sample spans 450,000 to 600,000 distinct CDR3 sequences, about 20% being singletons. This same sample was also part of a study on yellow fever vaccine responses in identical twins. That paper notes: On the reported evidence, twins' vaccine T cell responses seemed partly convergent and partly personalized.

The chain links TRBV28 to TRBJ2-7; tentative D call: TRBD1 (6 bases). The specimen was CD4+ T cells sorted from blood. The sequence came from a woman younger than 35 in good health. In nucleotides, the CDR3 is TGTGCCAGCACAACAGGGACCTACGAGCAGTACTTC. Protein sequence: CASTTGTYEQYF.